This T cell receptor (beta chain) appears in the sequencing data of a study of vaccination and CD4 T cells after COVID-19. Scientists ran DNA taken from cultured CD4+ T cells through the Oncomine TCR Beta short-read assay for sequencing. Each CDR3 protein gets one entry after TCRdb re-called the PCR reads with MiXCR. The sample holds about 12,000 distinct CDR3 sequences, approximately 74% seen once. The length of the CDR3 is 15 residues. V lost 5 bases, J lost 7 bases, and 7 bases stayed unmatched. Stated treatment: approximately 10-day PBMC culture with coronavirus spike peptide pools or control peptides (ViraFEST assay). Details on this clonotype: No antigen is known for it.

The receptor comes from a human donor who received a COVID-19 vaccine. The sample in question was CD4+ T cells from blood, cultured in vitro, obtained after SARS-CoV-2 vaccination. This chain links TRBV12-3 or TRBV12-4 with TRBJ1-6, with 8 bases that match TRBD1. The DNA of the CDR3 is TGTGCCAGCAGTCCAAGGACAGGGAGGAATTCACCCCTCCACTTT. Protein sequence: CASSPRTGRNSPLHF.